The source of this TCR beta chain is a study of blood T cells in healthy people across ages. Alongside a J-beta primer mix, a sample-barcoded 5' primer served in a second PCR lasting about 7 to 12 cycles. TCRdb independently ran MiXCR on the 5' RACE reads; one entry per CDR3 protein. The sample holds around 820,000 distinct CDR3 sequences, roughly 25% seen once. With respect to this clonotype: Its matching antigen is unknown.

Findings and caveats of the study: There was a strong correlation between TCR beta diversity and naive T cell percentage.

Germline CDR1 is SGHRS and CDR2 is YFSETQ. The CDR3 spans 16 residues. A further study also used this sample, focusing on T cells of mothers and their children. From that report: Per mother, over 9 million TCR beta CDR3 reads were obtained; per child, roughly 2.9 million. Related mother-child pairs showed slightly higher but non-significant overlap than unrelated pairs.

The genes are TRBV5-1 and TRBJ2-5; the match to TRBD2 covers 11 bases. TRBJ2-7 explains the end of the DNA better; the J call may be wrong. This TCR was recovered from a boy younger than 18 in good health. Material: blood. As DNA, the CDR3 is TGCGCCAGCAGCTTGGTACTAGCGGGAGAAGGGTACGAGCAGTACTTC. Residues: CASSLVLAGEGYEQYF.